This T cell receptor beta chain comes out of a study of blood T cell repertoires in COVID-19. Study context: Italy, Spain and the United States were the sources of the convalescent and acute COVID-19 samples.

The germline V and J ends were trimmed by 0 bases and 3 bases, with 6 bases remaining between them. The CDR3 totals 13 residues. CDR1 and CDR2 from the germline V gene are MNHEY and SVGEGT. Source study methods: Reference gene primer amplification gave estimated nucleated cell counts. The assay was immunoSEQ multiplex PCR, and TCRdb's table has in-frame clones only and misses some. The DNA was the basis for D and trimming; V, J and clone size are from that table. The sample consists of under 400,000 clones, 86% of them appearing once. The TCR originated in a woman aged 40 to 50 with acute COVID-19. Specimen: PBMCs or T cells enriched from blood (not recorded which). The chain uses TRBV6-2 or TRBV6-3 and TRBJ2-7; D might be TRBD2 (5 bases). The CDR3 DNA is TGTGCCAGCAGTTACTCTGAGGGCTACGAGCAGTACTTC. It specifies CASSYSEGYEQYF.